This TCR beta chain is from a study of OX40 agonist ivuxolimab in advanced cancers. This clone has only a few counts. Trimming removed 5 bases from V and 4 bases from J; junction bases left unmatched: 7. The CDR3 has 15 amino acids. Germline V gene sequence: CDR1 PRHDT, CDR2 FYEKMQ (reference sequence). Data came from immunoSEQ multiplex PCR; TCRdb stores just in-frame clones and leaves some out. The sample yields around 70,000 clones, over 70% seen once. This chain uses TRBV13 with TRBJ2-1; TRBD1 aligns across 8 bases. The receptor's source is an adult with an advanced solid tumor such as melanoma, head and neck, liver or kidney cancer. Sequenced here: CD4+ or CD8+ T cells sorted from blood, sampled in a trial of the OX40 agonist ivuxolimab. DNA of the CDR3: TGTGCCAGCAGCAAAGCCGGACAGGGATACAATGAGCAGTTCTTC. This translates into CASSKAGQGYNEQFF.